Following are 15 T cell receptor beta chains from one sample sequenced in a study of Ad26.COV2.S vaccination and SARS-CoV-2 variants. Data came from immunoSEQ multiplex PCR; TCRdb stores just in-frame clones and leaves some out. Of roughly 680,000 clones in the sample, 89% are singletons; the top ten hold approximately 1.5%. Treatment noted: 15 to 20 received Ad26.COV2.S at low or high dose, single or two shots; about 5 received placebo; per-sample allocation not given. Samples were taken on day 63 after the first vaccine or placebo injection. This sample comprised peripheral blood, obtained in a trial of Ad26.COV2.S vaccine versus placebo. The receptors were sampled from a person between 18 and 65 years old who received the Ad26.COV2.S COVID-19 vaccine or a placebo.

The chain joins TRBV11-2 to TRBJ2-1; 10 nucleotides agree with TRBD2. Germline loops: CDR1 SGHAT, CDR2 FQNNGV. CDR3 length equals 13 residues. With V trimmed by 8 bases and J by 6 bases, 4 bases remained unmatched. The CDR3 coding sequence is TGTGCCAGCTTACTAGCGGGAAGCAATGAGCAGTTCTTC. It specifies CASLLAGSNEQFF. Based on the CDR3 plus reference TRBV11-2 and TRBJ2-1, the full variable domain is EAGVAQSPRYKIIEKRQSVAFWCNPISGHATLYWYQQILGQGPKLLIQFQNNGVVDDSQLPKDRFSAERLKGVDSTLKIQPAKLEDSAVYLCASLLAGSNEQFFGPGTRLTVL.

On this clone itself: Different DNA sequences within this sample yield the same CDR3. The chain joins TRBV7-9 to TRBJ1-1; no clear D. V shed 1 base and J shed 0 bases, with 6 bases lying between them. The CDR3 sequence is 14 residues long. Germline loops: CDR1 SEHNR, CDR2 FQNEAQ (reference sequence). For the CDR3, the DNA is TGTGCCAGCAGCTTAGGGACGGTGAACACTGAAGCTTTCTTT. Protein sequence: CASSLGTVNTEAFF.

This chain connects TRBV4-2 to TRBJ2-2; D is ambiguous. The ends were cut back, 4 bases at V and 2 bases at J, with 11 bases in the middle. Germline V gene data show CDR1 as LGHNA and CDR2 as YNFKEQ. This CDR3 has 15 amino acids. The CDR3, as DNA: TGTGCCAGCAGCCTCTCGGGCGTTAACACCGGGGAGCTGTTTTTT. Its translation: CASSLSGVNTGELFF.

The chain couples TRBV5-6 to TRBJ1-2; 7 nucleotides agree with TRBD1. Trimming at V came to 0 bases and at J to 7 bases, leaving 6 bases not matched to a gene. In germline, CDR1 is SGHDT, CDR2 YYEEEE. The CDR3 is 14 amino acids. The DNA of the CDR3 is TGTGCCAGCAGCTTGGGGGACAGCGAGGCTGGCTACACCTTC. As protein: CASSLGDSEAGYTF.

The chain joins TRBV5-4 to TRBJ2-1; 7 nucleotides agree with TRBD1. The CDR3 is 11 amino acids. CDR1 is SGHNT, CDR2 YYREEE, per germline (reference sequence). Unmatched junction bases numbered 5, after V lost 4 bases and J lost 13 bases. The CDR3 sequence is CASSQGQIQFF. The CDR3, as DNA: TGTGCCAGCAGCCAGGGACAGATCCAGTTCTTC.

The chain joins TRBV5-1 to TRBJ1-6; tentative D call: TRBD1 (5 bases). Trimming shortened V by 3 bases and J by 8 bases, and 15 bases separated the two germline ends. Germline V gene sequence: CDR1 SGHRS, CDR2 YFSETQ. This CDR3 is built from 15 residues. The CDR3: CASSSGALMDSPLHF. CDR3 nucleotide sequence: TGCGCCAGCAGCTCTGGGGCCCTAATGGATTCACCCCTCCACTTT.

V gene TRBV24-1 combines with J gene TRBJ2-2; no clear D gene. The V gene lost 9 bases and the J gene lost 3 bases, with 4 bases spanning the gap. CDR3 length: 11 amino acids. CDR1 and CDR2 (germline): KGHDR, SFDVKD. DNA for the CDR3: TGTGCCACCGGGGACACCGGGGAGCTGTTTTTT. Translation: CATGDTGELFF.

V and J are TRBV19 and TRBJ1-5; D unclear. The CDR3 length is 12 residues. The V end lost 1 base, the J end lost 11 bases, and 9 bases lay between the germline ends. Germline CDR1 reads LNHDA; CDR2 reads SQIVND (reference sequence). CDR3 bases: TGTGCCAGTAGTATAGCTGGTGTGGCCCAGCATTTT. Amino acid sequence: CASSIAGVAQHF.

The genes are TRBV10-3 and TRBJ2-7, with 8 bases matching TRBD1. Germline CDR1 ENHRY, CDR2 SYGVKD. J lost 4 bases, V lost 6 bases, and 8 bases had no gene match. The CDR3 sequence is 14 residues long. CDR3 coding DNA: TGTGCCATCAGGGAAGGGACAGGAGCTTACGAGCAGTACTTC. Its protein is CAIREGTGAYEQYF.

The chain is built from TRBV18 and TRBJ1-1, with a weak D call TRBD1 (5 bases). CDR3 length: 17 residues. The germline V and J ends were trimmed by 5 bases and 4 bases, with 23 bases remaining between them. Germline CDR1 and CDR2: KGHSH and LQKENI. The CDR3 DNA reads TGTGCCAGCTCAACCCAGGGACGGCTGATGGGGAGCACTGAAGCTTTCTTT. The encoded protein is CASSTQGRLMGSTEAFF.

The chain joins TRBV6-1 to TRBJ1-5; D gene unclear. Trimming took 3 bases from V and 0 from J, leaving 18 bases between them. Germline V gene sequence: CDR1 MNHNS, CDR2 SASEGT. The CDR3 length is 18 residues. Here the CDR3 DNA reads TGTGCCAGCAGTGACTTTGGCGACGGTCGATATAGCAATCAGCCCCAGCATTTT. Its protein product is CASSDFGDGRYSNQPQHF.

This chain uses TRBV3-1 (or the pseudogene TRBV3-2) with TRBJ1-6; 9 nucleotides match TRBD1. Germline CDR1 LGHDT, CDR2 YNNKEL (reference sequence). The CDR3 runs to 16 residues. J lost 11 bases, V lost 2 bases, and 10 bases had no gene match. The CDR3 here is CASSQTPPDRGAPLHF. The CDR3 DNA reads TGTGCCAGCAGCCAAACCCCCCCGGACAGGGGAGCACCCCTCCACTTT.

The V gene is TRBV6-5, the J gene TRBJ2-7, with TRBD2 matching over 11 bases. Per the germline V gene, CDR1 is MNHEY and CDR2 is SVGAGI. The ends lost 7 bases at V and 1 base at J; junction bases unmatched: 6. The CDR3 sequence is 15 residues long. The CDR3 loop reads CASIPSSGRSYEQYF. DNA for the CDR3: TGTGCCAGCATCCCCTCTAGCGGGAGGTCCTACGAGCAGTACTTC.

There are a few counts of this clone. The chain couples TRBV12-3 or TRBV12-4 to TRBJ1-5, with D unclear. CDR3 length: 13 residues. V gave up 8 bases and J gave up 6 bases, with 14 bases separating them. CDR3 DNA sequence: TGTGCCAGCGGGGAATTAGATGTTCAGCCCCAGCATTTT. Protein: CASGELDVQPQHF.

The genes are TRBV9 and TRBJ1-1, with 7 nucleotides matching TRBD1. CDR1 is SGDLS and CDR2 is YYNGEE in the germline V gene. J lost 4 bases, V lost 3 bases, and 9 bases had no gene match. The CDR3 contains 15 residues. CDR3: CASSAFGTESTEAFF. DNA of the CDR3: TGTGCCAGCAGCGCATTCGGGACAGAGAGCACTGAAGCTTTCTTT.